This T cell receptor (beta chain) was observed in a study of beta chain features in type 1 diabetes. For the study at large: The examined sorted cells totaled fewer than 140 million across samples. Study-level findings and limits: Any role of HLA type in TCRB rearrangement remained unresolved here. TCRB CDR3s were moderately but significantly shorter in Type 1 diabetes patients in all four CD4+ subsets.

In its sample, this clone was seen a few times. The antigen is not known. The CDR3 runs to 16 residues. J gave up 2 bases and V 6 bases, and 8 bases lay outside the gene matches. The germline CDR1 and CDR2 sequences are SGHTA and FQGNSA. Investigators reverse transcribed all isolated RNA, so they sequenced expressed TCRB transcripts. Deep immunoSEQ sequencing covered naive, central memory and regulatory T cell samples. Libraries were prepared by immunoSEQ multiplex PCR; TCRdb keeps only in-frame clonotypes and omits some of them. This sample has 150,000 to 180,000 clones, with approximately 10% found just once.

V usage is TRBV7-2 and J usage is TRBJ2-1; 9 nucleotides match TRBD1. The sequenced sample was central memory CD4+ T cells from blood. The receptor was derived from a man between 25 and 39 years old with type 1 diabetes. CDR3 sequence: CASRPPGTGTYNEQFF. The CDR3 coding sequence is TGTGCCAGCAGGCCCCCGGGGACAGGGACCTACAATGAGCAGTTCTTC.